The text below deals with one T cell receptor (beta chain). The target of this receptor is not known. Base-call qualities are not available, and no considerably larger clone is one nucleotide away. This sample is drawn from a study of cytomegalovirus exposure and HLA in healthy donors (dated by TCRdb to 2017 to 2019). For context, the study as a whole: An earlier analysis of some 600 of the donors reported under 300 Gb of sequence data and roughly 120 million unique TCR beta sequences obtained from some 200 million T cells. Among about 360 genotyped donors of the cohort, an average of roughly 240,000 unique TCR beta nucleotide sequences were sequenced per donor, around 20% of them non-productive. HLA typing covered class I and class II loci at four-digit resolution. Donor age, sex, ethnicity and CMV serostatus were compiled together with the repertoire data. Typing coverage differed by locus: A, B, C, DRB1 and DQB1 were typed in roughly 629-640 donors, DQA1 in 522, DPA1 in 600 to 610, and DPB1 in 472. To predict cytomegalovirus infection status, the study brought together high-throughput TCR immunosequencing, statistical association of individual TCRs with disease status, and machine learning. A later genetic analysis took genome-wide SNP genotypes for about three fifths of the 666 donors and used that subset as a discovery cohort. A few DR-DQ haplotypes were treated as single units for association and clustering because of strong linkage in the cohort. The later analysis used no new phenotypic data to find candidate immune exposures, relying instead on TCR beta sequences and their occurrence across donors. Besides the first cohort of 500 to 700 subjects, a separate validation cohort made up of over 100 different subjects was used. The study aimed to test whether signatures of past pathogen exposure could be identified by cataloging public T cell receptors. To study patterns of TCR occurrence, a later analysis re-analyzed previously published TCR beta repertoires from 550 to 800 donors and added high-resolution HLA genotyping. An early release covering some 640 HLA-typed donors comprised roughly 300 gigabases of sequencing data and approximately 80 million unique TCR sequences. Of the roughly 400 genotyped donors, about 80% fell in the genetic ancestry cluster associated with self-reported Caucasian donors. In an earlier analysis of roughly 540 of the donors, high-throughput TCR beta sequencing was used to judge whether each TCR beta V gene segment behaved as functional or pseudogenic. Every repertoire in the discovery cohort had been generated on one and the same sequencing platform. The T cell repertoires of around 670 subjects were profiled by immunosequencing and related to cytomegalovirus serostatus.

In total, around 600 healthy bone marrow donors made up the cohort. At the time of sampling, every cohort member was nominally healthy, though immune exposures that went unrecorded were likely present. The donor was CMV seropositive and was included in the group of 250 to 350 seropositive cohort members. Each donor provided a peripheral blood sample, and peripheral blood mononuclear cells were used for TCR beta sequencing. Genomic DNA extraction from the blood cell samples was performed with the Qiagen DNeasy Blood Extraction Kit. The investigation overall reported the following: Immune exposure information for the cohort was limited to CMV serostatus. Linkage disequilibrium might explain the correlated functional status among segregating V segments, but an unknown experimental factor could not be ruled out. In a later analysis, most CMV-associated TCR beta chains were found to appear HLA-restricted, with HLA associations seemingly driven largely by CMV exposure. Compared with equally common non-associated chains, HLA-associated TCR beta chains in a later analysis were more clonally expanded and had lower generation probabilities. In vitro tests confirmed that a few of the cytomegalovirus-associated TCR beta chains recognize cytomegalovirus antigens. According to the authors, the approach could potentially be generalized to other disease states and immunological phenotypes. According to a later analysis, parvovirus B19, influenza, CMV and Epstein-Barr virus appeared linked to several top co-occurrence clusters. The sequencing pipeline was judged likely to have produced a cluster of highly shared sequence variants as a technical artifact. Assigning TCR associations to individual alleles was difficult when HLA alleles, especially DR and DQ, strongly co-occurred. Broadly in line with IMGT annotations, most TCR beta V segments showed up in productive rearrangements about 90% or about 30% of the time in an earlier analysis of several hundred of the donors. In a later genetic analysis, fewer N-insertions in productive TCRs were reported among donors in an Asian-associated ancestry cluster than the approximately 630-donor mean. In a later genetic analysis, a missense DCLRE1C variant was associated with V-gene and J-gene trimming of TCR beta chains, and the association was replicated in an independent cohort. Some 15 rarely observed V segments, including chromosome 9 orphons, were excluded from the earlier analysis of a few hundred of the donors because counts were too low. Most TCR sequences were seen in very few donors, while some public TCRs were found in many individuals. A later analysis found that TCR association rates varied across HLA loci, with DRB1 alleles showing the most associated TCRs and HLA-C alleles the fewest. A later analysis associated about 17,000 TCR beta sequences with specific HLA alleles at a false discovery rate of 0.05. The cohort was sequenced for TCR beta chains only, and without alpha or paired-chain data the features that could be detected were limited. The presence/absence analyses assumed that sequencing depth was roughly uniform across donors, and that assumption may not be true. HLA typing was unavailable for some donors at each locus, so association tests used only the typed subset. A further reported finding was that TCR beta sequences accurately predicted the HLA-A and HLA-B alleles for most subjects in the first cohort. A total of roughly 160 TCR beta chains were listed by the study as associated with cytomegalovirus. Cytomegalovirus status was reported to be diagnosed by the classifier with high specificity and sensitivity in both the original and validation cohorts. Some IMGT-functional V segments, including TRBV6-2 and TRBV6-3, could not be told apart with the 87-base-pair reads, so those segments were excluded.

Receptor amplification or capture employed the immunoSEQ multiplex PCR assay. The multiplex PCR relied on a mix of 60 forward primers for TCR Vbeta segments and 13 reverse primers for TCR Jbeta segments. Amplification of the CDR3 region of rearranged TCR beta genes was performed with a multiplex PCR assay on genomic DNA. Amplified TCR beta libraries were sequenced as 87-base-pair reads on the Illumina HiSeq System. Per the authors' processing: A later analysis counted tens of millions of unique TCR beta chains across the 666 repertoires, and around 9.9 million of these chains were shared by at least two donors. A nearest-neighbor algorithm error-corrected the raw reads and collapsed the reads into unique sequences, merging closely related sequences to remove PCR and sequencing errors. V, D and J gene segments were assigned by aligning CDR3 sequences to IMGT reference sequences. For a sequence to be retained, at least a six-nucleotide match to both a V gene segment and a J gene segment was required. A rearrangement counted as productive if the CDR3 had no stop codons and remained in frame with V and J, and every other rearrangement counted as non-productive. Following IMGT convention, CDR3 was defined as the stretch from the second conserved V-encoded cysteine to the conserved J-encoded phenylalanine. Sequences without an unambiguous match to a single V gene segment were excluded from the earlier analysis of about 600 of the donors. An earlier analysis of 587 of the donors classified V segments as functional when productive rearrangements were above 56.7% and as segregating when the standard deviation between donors was above 5%. A statistical classification framework was developed to diagnose cytomegalovirus status using the catalog of TCR beta chain sequences. V and J gene assignment, in a later analysis, came from comparing TCR nucleotide sequences with IMGT/GENE-DB human TR gene sequences. Using the TCRdist pipeline, a later analysis assigned CDR3 sequences along with most-parsimonious VDJ recombination scenarios. In a later analysis, every TCR beta chain was defined by the combination of its CDR3 amino acid sequence and its V-gene family, and reads without a unique V-gene family were dropped. To address suspected cross-contamination and a sequencing artifact, a later analysis removed over 500 highly shared, low-generation-probability nucleotide sequences. In a later analysis, a clonal expansion index was calculated for each public chain from normalized within-repertoire ranks of inferred template counts. In a later analysis, generation probabilities were computed with a VDJ recombination model fitted to out-of-frame rearrangements, and the resulting probabilities were checked against IGoR. In a later analysis, TCR-TCR, TCR-HLA and TCR-CMV co-occurrence was scored with hypergeometric tests, and a repertoire-size bias correction was applied to TCR pairs. In a later analysis, false discovery rates were estimated by permuting HLA or CMV assignments 20 times. A later analysis grouped co-occurring TCRs with DBSCAN, adding TCRdist sequence similarity when clustering within HLA-allele-positive subsets. Co-occurrence clustering excluded repertoires with fewer than 30,000 or more than 120,000 public chains, plus five with anomalous nucleotide sharing. TCRdb re-hosts the immuneACCESS table, in-frame sequences only. Its copies lack some clones; in the studies checked, an unresolved V gene accounts for under half of them, and the cause for the rest is not known. The V and J calls and clone size are taken from that table; D and trimming were inferred from the DNA. The sample contains about 110,000 clones, roughly 80% of them found a single time. The ten top clones hold about 6.8% of the sample.

V loses 3 bases of germline sequence and J loses 4 bases, and the interval between the two ends is 10 bases. Via the germline V gene (reference sequence), CDR1 is MNHEY and CDR2 SMNVEV. The CDR3 starts with the cysteine, ends with the phenylalanine, and has 14 residues. Left in the record is the CDR3 DNA by itself, 42 bases read in frame from the first base. This clonotype was obtained from a man between 25 and 39 years old in good health and CMV-seropositive. The material sequenced was PBMCs. The V and J segments used are TRBV27 and TRBJ2-1, with the D segment identity uncertain. For the CDR3, the sequence is CASSFTELYNEQFF. The DNA reads TGTGCCAGCAGTTTTACGGAGCTTTACAATGAGCAGTTCTTC.